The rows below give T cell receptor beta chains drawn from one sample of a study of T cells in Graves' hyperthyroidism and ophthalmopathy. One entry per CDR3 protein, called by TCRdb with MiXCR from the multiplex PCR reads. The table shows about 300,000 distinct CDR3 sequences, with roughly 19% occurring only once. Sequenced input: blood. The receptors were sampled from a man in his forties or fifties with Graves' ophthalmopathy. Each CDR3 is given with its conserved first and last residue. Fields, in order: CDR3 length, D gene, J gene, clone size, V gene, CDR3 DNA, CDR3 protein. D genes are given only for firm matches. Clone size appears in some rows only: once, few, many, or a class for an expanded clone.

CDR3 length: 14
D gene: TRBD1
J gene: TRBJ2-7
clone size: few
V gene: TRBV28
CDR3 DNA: TGTGCCAGCAGATTGACAGGGTTATCCTACGAGCAGTACTTC
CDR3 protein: CASRLTGLSYEQYF

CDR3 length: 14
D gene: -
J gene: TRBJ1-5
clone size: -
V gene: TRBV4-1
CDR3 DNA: TGCGCCAGCAGCCAAGTGGGGGGGAATCAGCCCCAGCATTTT
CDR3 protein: CASSQVGGNQPQHF

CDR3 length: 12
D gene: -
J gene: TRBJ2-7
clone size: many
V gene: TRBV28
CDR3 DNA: TGTGCCAGCAGTTTTCGGTCCTACGAGCAGTACTTC
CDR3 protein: CASSFRSYEQYF

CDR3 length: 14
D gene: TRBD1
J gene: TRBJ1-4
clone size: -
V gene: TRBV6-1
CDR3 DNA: TGTGCCAGCAGTAGACAGGGCTCCAATGAAAAACTGTTTTTT
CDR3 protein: CASSRQGSNEKLFF

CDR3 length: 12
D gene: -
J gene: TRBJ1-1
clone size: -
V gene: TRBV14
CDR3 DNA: TGTGCCAGCAGCCCTAAGGCCACTGGGGCTTTCTTT
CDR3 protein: CASSPKATGAFF

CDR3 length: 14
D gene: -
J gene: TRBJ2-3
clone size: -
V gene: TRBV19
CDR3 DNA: TGTGCCAGTAGCACACAGGCCGTTACGGATACGCAGTATTTT
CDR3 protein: CASSTQAVTDTQYF

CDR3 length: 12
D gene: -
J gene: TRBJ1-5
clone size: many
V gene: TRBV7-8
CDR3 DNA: TGTGCCAGCAGCCCTACGAATCAGCCCCAGCATTTT
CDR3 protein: CASSPTNQPQHF

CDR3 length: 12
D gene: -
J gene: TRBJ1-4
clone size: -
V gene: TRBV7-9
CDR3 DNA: TGTGCCGGAGGGGGTTCCAATGAAAAACCGTTTTTT
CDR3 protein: CAGGGSNEKPFF

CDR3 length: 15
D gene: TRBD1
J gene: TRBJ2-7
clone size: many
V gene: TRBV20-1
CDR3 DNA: TGCAGTGCCATTCCGGGACAGGGCACTTCCTACGAGCAGTACTTC
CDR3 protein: CSAIPGQGTSYEQYF

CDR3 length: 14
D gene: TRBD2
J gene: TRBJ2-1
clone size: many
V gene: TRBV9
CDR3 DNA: TGTGCCAGCAGCGTTGGCGGGAGGGTGGATGAGCAGTTCTTC
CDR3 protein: CASSVGGRVDEQFF

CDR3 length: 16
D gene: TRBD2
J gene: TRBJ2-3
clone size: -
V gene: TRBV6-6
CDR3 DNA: TGTGCCAGCAGTTACTCATTAGCGGGTCCGGCAGATACGCAGTATTTT
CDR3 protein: CASSYSLAGPADTQYF

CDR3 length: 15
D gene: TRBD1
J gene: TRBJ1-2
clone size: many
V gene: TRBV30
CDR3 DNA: TGTGCCTGGAGTGCGCCACTGACAGGGCTGTATGGCTACACCTTC
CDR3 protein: CAWSAPLTGLYGYTF

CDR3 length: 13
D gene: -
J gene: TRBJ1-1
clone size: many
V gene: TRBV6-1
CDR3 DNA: TGTGCCAGCAGTGAAGCCCGGGGAACTGAAGCTTTCTTT
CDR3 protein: CASSEARGTEAFF

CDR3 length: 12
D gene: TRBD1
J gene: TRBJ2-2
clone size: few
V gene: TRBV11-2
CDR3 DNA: TGTGCCAGCCTACAGGGGGCCGGGGAGCTGTTTTTT
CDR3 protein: CASLQGAGELFF

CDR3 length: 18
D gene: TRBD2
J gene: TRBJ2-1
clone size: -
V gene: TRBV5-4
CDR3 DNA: TGTGCCAGCAGCTCCAGACCCGTCGGACTAGCGGGAGACAATGAGCAGTTCTTC
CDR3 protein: CASSSRPVGLAGDNEQFF

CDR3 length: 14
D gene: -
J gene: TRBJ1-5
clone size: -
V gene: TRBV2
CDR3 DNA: TGCGCCAGCAGCCAAGAGGATAGCAATCAGCCCCAGCATTTT
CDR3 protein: CASSQEDSNQPQHF

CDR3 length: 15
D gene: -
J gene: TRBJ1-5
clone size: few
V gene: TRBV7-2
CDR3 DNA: TGTGCCAGCAGCTTATCAGGGGCAGACTTCGGGGCCCAGCATTTT
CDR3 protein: CASSLSGADFGAQHF

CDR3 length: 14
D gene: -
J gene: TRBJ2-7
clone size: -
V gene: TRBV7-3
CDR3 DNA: TGTGCCAGCAGCCCAGGGGCGGGACCCTACGAGCAGTACTTC
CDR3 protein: CASSPGAGPYEQYF

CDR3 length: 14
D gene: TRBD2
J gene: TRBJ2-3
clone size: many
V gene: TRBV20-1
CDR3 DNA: TGCAGTGCTAGAACTAGCGGGAGGACAGATACGCAGTATTTT
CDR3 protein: CSARTSGRTDTQYF

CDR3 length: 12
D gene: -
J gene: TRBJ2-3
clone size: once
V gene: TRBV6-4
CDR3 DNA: TGTGCCTCCACGACCAGCACAGATACGCAGTATTTT
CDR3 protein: CASTTSTDTQYF

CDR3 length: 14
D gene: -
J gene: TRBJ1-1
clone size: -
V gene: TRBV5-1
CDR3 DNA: TGCGCCAGCAGCTTGGGCTCGATGAACACTGAAGCTTTCTTT
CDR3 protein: CASSLGSMNTEAFF

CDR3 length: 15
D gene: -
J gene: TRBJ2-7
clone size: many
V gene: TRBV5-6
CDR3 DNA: TGTGCCAGCAGCTACACAATGGAGGTTTCCTACGAGCAGTACTTC
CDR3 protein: CASSYTMEVSYEQYF

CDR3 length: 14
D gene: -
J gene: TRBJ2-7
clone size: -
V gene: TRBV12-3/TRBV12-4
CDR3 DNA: TGTGCCAGCAGGGAGAGGGGCGTTGTGAACGAGCAGTACTTC
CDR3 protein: CASRERGVVNEQYF

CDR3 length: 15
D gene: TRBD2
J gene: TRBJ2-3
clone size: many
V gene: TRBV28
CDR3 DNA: TGTGCCAGCAGCCTCGGGACTAGCGGCCAAGATACGCAGTATTTT
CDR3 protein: CASSLGTSGQDTQYF

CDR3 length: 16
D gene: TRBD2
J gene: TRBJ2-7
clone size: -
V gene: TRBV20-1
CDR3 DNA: TGCAGTGCTAGAGATACCGCGGGAGGGCCTTCCTACGAGCAGTACTTC
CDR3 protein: CSARDTAGGPSYEQYF

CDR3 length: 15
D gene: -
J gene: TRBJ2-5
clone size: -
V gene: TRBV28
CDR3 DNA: TGTGCCAGCAGTTCCGGGACAACCCTTAAAGAGACCCAGTACTTC
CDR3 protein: CASSSGTTLKETQYF

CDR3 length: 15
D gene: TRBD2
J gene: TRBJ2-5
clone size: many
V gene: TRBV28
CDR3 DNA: TGTGCCAGCAGTTTAAAAGCGGGAGGAGCCAAGGCCCAGTACTTC
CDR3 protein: CASSLKAGGAKAQYF

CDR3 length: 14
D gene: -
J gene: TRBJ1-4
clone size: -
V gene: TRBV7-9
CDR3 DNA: TGTGCCAGCAGCTTAGAAAGGAGCAATGAAAAACTGTTTTTT
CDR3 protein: CASSLERSNEKLFF

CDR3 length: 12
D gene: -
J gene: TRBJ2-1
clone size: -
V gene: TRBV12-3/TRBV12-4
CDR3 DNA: TGTGCCAGCAGTTTATCGGGGCCTGAGCAGTTCTTC
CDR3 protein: CASSLSGPEQFF